These 21 T cell receptor beta chains share one sample of origin, sequenced in a study of cytomegalovirus exposure and HLA in healthy donors. Amplification used 60 Vbeta primers and 13 Jbeta primers. Sequencing used immunoSEQ multiplex PCR; TCRdb keeps in-frame clones, though not all of them. The sample has about 140,000 clones, roughly 76% seen once; the top ten hold about 1.7%. What was sequenced was PBMCs. The receptor set was obtained from a female donor in good health and CMV-seronegative.

The chain uses TRBV5-6 and TRBJ1-2; D might be TRBD1 (5 bases). This CDR3 spans 15 amino acids. Deletions cut 0 bases from V and 1 base from J, with 10 bases between. The germline gives CDR1 SGHDT, CDR2 YYEEEE. The CDR3 is CASSLGPGINYGYTF. The CDR3 bases are TGTGCCAGCAGCTTGGGGCCAGGGATTAACTATGGCTACACCTTC.

The V gene is TRBV28, the J gene TRBJ1-1; tentatively, D is TRBD1 (6 bases). Germline lookup yields CDR1 MDHEN and CDR2 SYDVKM. V was shortened by 3 bases and J by 4 bases, with 12 bases between the two germline ends. This CDR3 is built from 14 residues. CDR3 in amino acids: CASSLLTGRTEAFF. The CDR3 region has the DNA TGTGCCAGCAGTTTGTTGACAGGCCGCACTGAAGCTTTCTTT.

The rearrangement joins TRBV6-6 to TRBJ1-6; a weak D match, TRBD1 (6 bases). Trimming removed 5 bases from V and 7 bases from J, with 12 bases in between. Germline loops: CDR1 MNHNY, CDR2 SVGAGI (reference sequence). The CDR3 covers 14 residues. The CDR3 loop is CASSPGTRNSPLHF. In nucleotides, the CDR3 is TGTGCCAGCAGTCCCGGGACAAGGAATTCACCCCTCCACTTT.

The sample holds one count of this clone. The V call is TRBV6-6, the J call TRBJ2-3; 8 bases are a match to TRBD2. From germline, CDR1 is MNHNY and CDR2 SVGAGI (reference sequence). The CDR3 has 15 amino acids. V lost 5 bases, J lost 3 bases, and 7 bases stayed unmatched. The CDR3 sequence: CASSRGGPETDTQYF. The DNA for the CDR3 is TGTGCCAGCAGTCGCGGGGGGCCGGAAACAGATACGCAGTATTTT.

This clone came up a few times. The gene calls are TRBV7-9 and TRBJ2-2; D is undetermined. Trimming left V 4 bases short and J 6 bases short, with 9 bases between. The CDR3 extends over 13 amino acids. The V gene's germline CDR1 is SEHNR and CDR2 FQNEAQ (reference sequence). Here the CDR3 reads CASSSNAAGELFF. The CDR3 coding sequence is TGTGCCAGCAGCTCGAATGCAGCCGGGGAGCTGTTTTTT.

The chain joins TRBV27 to TRBJ1-2, with 9 bases lining up with TRBD1. Unmatched junction bases numbered 5, after V lost 5 bases and J lost 4 bases. Per germline, CDR1 MNHEY and CDR2 SMNVEV (reference sequence). There are 14 residues in the CDR3. The CDR3 sequence: CASSPGQGIYGYTF. CDR3 in DNA: TGTGCCAGCAGTCCTGGACAGGGGATCTATGGCTACACCTTC.

In regard to this clone: Sequence at one end of the junction differs from germline and may be a read error. The chain recombines TRBV7-7 with TRBJ2-7, with D possibly TRBD2 on 6 matching bases. The CDR3 is 14 amino acids. Germline CDR1 reads SSHAT; CDR2 reads FNYEAQ (reference sequence). CDR3 protein: CASSLDGSSYEQYF. As DNA, the CDR3 is TGTGCTAGCAGCTTAGACGGGAGCTCCTACGAGCAGTACTTC.

DNA of the CDR3: TGTGCCAGCGCGGACAGGGACAATCAGCCCCAGCATTTT. Amino acid sequence: CASADRDNQPQHF. The V and J genes are TRBV6-5 and TRBJ1-5, with 8 bases identical to TRBD1. The germline gives CDR1 MNHEY, CDR2 SVGAGI. J lost 3 bases, V lost 8 bases, and 3 bases had no gene match. CDR3 length: 13 residues.

The chain combines TRBV30 with TRBJ1-2; D is possibly TRBD1 (5 bases). CDR1 is GTSNPN, CDR2 SVGIG, per germline (reference sequence). The CDR3 has 12 residues. V lost 2 bases to trimming and J lost 3 bases, with 7 bases between them. The CDR3 DNA reads TGTGCCTGGAGTCGGGGGGACTATGGCTACACCTTC. This sequence encodes CAWSRGDYGYTF.

This clone was seen a handful of times. This chain connects TRBV28 to TRBJ1-1; D is unresolved. Per the germline V gene, CDR1 is MDHEN and CDR2 is SYDVKM. The CDR3 is made up of 12 amino acids. The germline V and J ends were trimmed by 3 bases and 3 bases, with 5 bases remaining between them. DNA for the CDR3: TGTGCCAGCAGTTTTGCGGACACTGAAGCTTTCTTT. Its protein product is CASSFADTEAFF. Variable domain in full (rest from reference TRBV28 and TRBJ1-1): DVKVTQSSRYLVKRTGEKVFLECVQDMDHENMFWYRQDPGLGLRLIYFSYDVKMKEKGDIPEGYSVSREKKERFSLILESASTNQTSMYLCASSFADTEAFFGQGTRLTVV.

The gene calls are TRBV5-1 and TRBJ1-1; a possible D gene is TRBD1 (6 bases). CDR3 length: 15 amino acids. Per the germline V gene, CDR1 is SGHRS and CDR2 is YFSETQ. The ends were cut back, 3 bases at V and 0 bases at J, with 12 bases in the middle. This CDR3 reads CASSSDGQLNTEAFF. The CDR3 region has the DNA TGCGCCAGCAGCTCGGACGGACAGCTGAACACTGAAGCTTTCTTT.

This chain's CDR3 is CASSQAQTMNTEAFF. DNA of the CDR3: TGTGCCAGCAGCCAGGCACAGACCATGAACACTGAAGCTTTCTTT. J is TRBJ1-1 and V is TRBV16; D unresolved. The CDR3 is 15 residues long. CDR1 is KGHSY, CDR2 FQNENV, per germline. V dropped 3 bases and J dropped 0 bases, with 11 bases sitting between them.

V usage is TRBV5-1 and J usage is TRBJ1-6; D possibly corresponds to TRBD1 (6 bases). The CDR3 covers 15 residues. V dropped 0 bases and J dropped 8 bases, with 12 bases sitting between them. The V gene's germline CDR1 is SGHRS and CDR2 YFSETQ. CDR3 residues: CASSLGQGKDSPLHF. CDR3 nucleotides: TGCGCCAGCAGCTTGGGTCAGGGGAAGGATTCACCCCTCCACTTT. The variable domain in full, completed from reference TRBV5-1 and TRBJ1-6, reads KAGVTQTPRYLIKTRGQQVTLSCSPISGHRSVSWYQQTPGQGLQFLFEYFSETQRNKGNFPGRFSGRQFSNSRSEMNVSTLELGDSALYLCASSLGQGKDSPLHFGNGTRLTVT.

This clone was found once. V is TRBV7-6 and J is TRBJ1-4; D perhaps matches TRBD1 (6 bases). Germline V CDR1 and CDR2: SGHVS, FNYEAQ. Trimming left V 5 bases short and J 4 bases short, with 11 bases between. This CDR3 has 14 residues. The CDR3 DNA follows: TGTGCCAGCAGCCTACTACAGGGTAATGAAAAACTGTTTTTT. It translates to CASSLLQGNEKLFF.

The chain joins TRBV11-3 to TRBJ2-3; 8 bases align to TRBD1. The junction had 7 bases not matched to a gene; V was cut back by 5 bases and J by 6 bases. Germline CDR1 and CDR2: SGHNT and YENEEA. CDR3 length equals 14 residues. CDR3 region: CASSQRTGSDTQYF. The CDR3 DNA reads TGTGCCAGCAGCCAACGGACAGGGTCGGATACGCAGTATTTT.

The gene calls are TRBV19 and TRBJ2-7, with 9 bases matching TRBD1. The germline V gene encodes CDR1 LNHDA and CDR2 SQIVND (reference sequence). The CDR3 length is 15 residues. After removal of 8 bases from V and 0 bases from J, the junction contained 8 bases not matched to a gene. For the CDR3, the DNA is TGTGCCAGTTCTACCGGGACAGGGAGCTCCTACGAGCAGTACTTC. This encodes CASSTGTGSSYEQYF.

This chain connects TRBV10-1 to TRBJ1-1; D remains ambiguous. The CDR3 extends over 16 amino acids. CDR1 and CDR2 from the germline V gene are WNHNN and SYGVQD (reference sequence). V was clipped by 3 bases and J by 0 bases, with 14 bases between them. CDR3: CASSDRRSAMNTEAFF. CDR3 DNA sequence: TGCGCCAGCAGTGACCGTAGGAGCGCGATGAACACTGAAGCTTTCTTT.

V usage is TRBV21-1 and J usage is TRBJ2-2; TRBD1 is the table's D call and was not checked against the DNA. TRBV21-1 is tagged as a pseudogene. This CDR3 contains 18 residues. The CDR3 loop is CASSTKPEDRENTGELFF. CDR3 DNA: TGTGCCAGCAGCACTAAACCCGAAGACAGGGAGAACACCGGGGAGCTGTTTTTT.

In this sample, this clone turned up a few times. V usage is TRBV30 and J usage is TRBJ1-1; no clear D. CDR3 length: 11 amino acids. Per germline, CDR1 GTSNPN and CDR2 SVGIG (reference sequence). V was trimmed by 4 bases and J by 6 bases, leaving 9 bases between them. The CDR3 here is CAWTIGAEAFF. CDR3 bases: TGTGCCTGGACCATAGGAGCTGAAGCTTTCTTT.

This clone was seen a few times. The chain couples TRBV9 to TRBJ2-2; D is ambiguous. The ends were cut back, 0 bases at V and 7 bases at J, with 7 bases in the middle. Germline CDR1 SGDLS, CDR2 YYNGEE. This CDR3 spans 13 amino acids. DNA for the CDR3: TGTGCCAGCAGCGTAGGCGCTATCGGGGAGCTGTTTTTT. This codes for CASSVGAIGELFF.

V usage is TRBV6-1 and J usage is TRBJ1-5; perhaps TRBD1 as D (6 bases). Trimming cost V 3 bases and J 5 bases, with 11 bases left between them. The CDR3 runs 14 residues. Germline V gives CDR1 MNHNS, CDR2 SASEGT. CDR3 sequence: CASSDGQTYQPQHF. CDR3 coding DNA: TGTGCCAGCAGTGACGGACAGACTTATCAGCCCCAGCATTTT.